This entry describes one T cell receptor beta chain. Germline V gives CDR1 SNHLY, CDR2 FYNNEI. V shed 7 bases and J shed 0 bases, with 9 bases lying between them. The CDR3 is 14 residues long. The source of the sample is a study of technical replicates of blood from several donors. Clones were read by immunoSEQ multiplex PCR, and TCRdb kept only the in-frame ones, dropping some. The sample contains around 53,000 clones, 86% of which appear only once. The TCR comes from a human donor in good health. Some clones in this sample may be carry-over from other donors' samples. The chain has TRBV2 and TRBJ2-2; D call uncertain. Sequencing was carried out using PBMCs. CDR3 protein: CASKERPNTGELFF. CDR3 DNA: TGTGCCAGCAAGGAGAGGCCGAACACCGGGGAGCTGTTTTTT.